This T cell receptor (beta chain) was captured by sequencing in a study of CD8 T cells in ankylosing spondylitis. With molecular barcodes, quantitative 5'-RACE was used to make the TCR beta libraries. TCRdb processed the 5' RACE reads anew with MiXCR; each CDR3 protein has one entry. The table has a few hundred thousand distinct CDR3 sequences, around 18% seen once. Germline CDR1 and CDR2: SGHRS and YFSETQ. The germline V and J ends were trimmed by 4 bases and 2 bases, with 14 bases remaining between them. This CDR3 is built from 15 residues. This clonotype occurred many times. Antigen unknown. General study findings and limits: The disease-linked clones had a CD8+ phenotype and low blood frequencies.

The chain has TRBV5-1 and TRBJ2-3; D possibly corresponds to TRBD1 (5 bases). The sequenced material came from blood, either unsorted or a sorted T cell fraction (not recorded which). This clonotype was sampled from a male donor with ankylosing spondylitis or in good health (not recorded which). The CDR3: CASSLAGHITDTQYF. The CDR3, as DNA: TGCGCCAGCAGCCTGGCAGGACACATCACAGATACGCAGTATTTT. The full variable domain, in which reference TRBV5-1 and TRBJ2-3 provide the parts outside the CDR3, is KAGVTQTPRYLIKTRGQQVTLSCSPISGHRSVSWYQQTPGQGLQFLFEYFSETQRNKGNFPGRFSGRQFSNSRSEMNVSTLELGDSALYLCASSLAGHITDTQYFGPGTRLTVL.